Below, 21 T cell receptor beta chains from the same sample are listed, as sequenced in a study of blood T cells in healthy people across ages. A second about 7 to 11 cycle PCR used barcoded and J-beta primers. TCRdb re-analysed the 5' RACE reads in MiXCR, keeping a single row per CDR3 protein. The sample shows over 600,000 distinct CDR3 sequences, 56% of them seen only once. The sample comprised blood. These receptors came from a man aged 35-49 years in good health.

V and J are TRBV4-3 and TRBJ1-6, with no clear D. The CDR3 consists of 13 residues. In germline, CDR1 is LGHNA, CDR2 YSLEER. V dropped 0 bases and J dropped 9 bases, with 6 bases sitting between them. CDR3 protein: CASSQESVSPLHF. CDR3 nucleotides: TGCGCCAGCAGCCAAGAGTCGGTTTCACCCCTCCACTTT.

This chain uses TRBV21-1 with TRBJ2-3; TRBD1 reflects the table's D call only, with no check against the DNA. TRBV21-1 is shown as a pseudogene. The CDR3 is 18 amino acids. DNA of the CDR3: TGTGCCAGCAGCCATCAACACCGCGGGACACATAGCACAGATACGCAGTATTTT. This codes for CASSHQHRGTHSTDTQYF.

The table lists this clonotype with a few counts. The V and J genes are TRBV5-6 and TRBJ2-7, with TRBD1 as a possible D gene (6 bases). CDR1 and CDR2 from the germline V gene are SGHDT and YYEEEE. This CDR3 comprises 15 residues. Trimming took off 4 bases at V and 5 bases at J, with 19 bases between the two ends. CDR3 region: CASSPGQMTPNEQYF. The CDR3 nucleotides read TGTGCCAGCAGCCCGGGACAAATGACTCCTAACGAGCAGTACTTC.

This chain links TRBV20-1 with TRBJ1-5; weak D call: TRBD1 (5 bases). Germline CDR1 and CDR2: DFQATT and SNEGSKA (reference sequence). The V and J ends lost 5 bases and 4 bases respectively, with 15 bases between them. This CDR3 comprises 14 residues. The CDR3 region has the DNA TGCAGTGCTCCAATTAGAGAGGGGAATCAGCCCCAGCATTTT. It encodes CSAPIREGNQPQHF.

A few counts support this clonotype. This chain links TRBV4-2 with TRBJ2-5; 7 nucleotides line up with TRBD1. Germline assignment: CDR1 LGHNA and CDR2 YNFKEQ. The CDR3 is 15 amino acids. V shed 2 bases and J 0 bases; nucleotides not matched to a gene: 3. The CDR3 region is CASSQYRGNQETQYF. CDR3 in DNA: TGTGCCAGCAGCCAATACAGGGGAAACCAAGAGACCCAGTACTTC.

V is TRBV24-1 and J is TRBJ2-1; a possible D gene is TRBD1 (5 bases). CDR1 is KGHDR and CDR2 is SFDVKD in the germline V gene. V lost 0 bases and J lost 6, with 8 bases in between. This CDR3 contains 14 residues. Written as DNA, the CDR3 is TGTGCCACCAGTGATTTGACAGGCTCCAATGAGCAGTTCTTC. Translated, it gives CATSDLTGSNEQFF.

The chain links TRBV6-5 to TRBJ2-3, with D tentatively TRBD1 (5 bases). This CDR3 contains 13 residues. V lost 2 bases to trimming and J lost 4 bases, with 7 bases between them. From germline, CDR1 is MNHEY and CDR2 SVGAGI. CDR3 DNA sequence: TGTGCCAGCAGTTACCCAGGGTCAGATACGCAGTATTTT. As protein: CASSYPGSDTQYF.

The chain couples TRBV7-3 to TRBJ2-3; 10 nucleotides line up with TRBD2. The V and J ends lost 1 base and 1 base, in that order; junction bases with no gene match: 5. The CDR3 totals 17 residues. From germline, CDR1 is SGHTA and CDR2 FQGTGA. CDR3 protein: CASSLIGLAGGTDTQYF. CDR3 nucleotides: TGTGCCAGCAGCTTAATAGGGCTAGCGGGAGGCACAGATACGCAGTATTTT.

The chain is built from TRBV12-3 or TRBV12-4 and TRBJ2-7; possible D gene TRBD2, 5 bases. V gave up 6 bases and J gave up 7 bases, with 28 bases separating them. The CDR3 spans 17 residues. The CDR3 is CASSSYGLGVSYNEQYF. The DNA for the CDR3 is TGTGCCAGCAGCTCGTACGGGCTGGGAGTTTCCTACAATGAGCAGTACTTC.

This sequence joins TRBV4-1 and TRBJ2-5, with TRBD2 matching over 10 bases. This CDR3 contains 17 residues. The V gene end was trimmed by 0 bases and the J gene end by 5 bases; junction bases not matched to a gene: 9. The germline CDR1 and CDR2 sequences are MGHRA and YSYEKL. CDR3 region: CASSQDLGTSVRETQYF. CDR3 bases: TGCGCCAGCAGCCAAGATCTCGGGACTAGCGTGCGGGAGACCCAGTACTTC.

This clonotype has only one observation. This chain links TRBV7-6 with TRBJ2-1; tentative D call: TRBD2 (5 bases). With 1 base removed from V and 7 bases from J, the gap between germline ends came to 17 bases. Germline-derived CDR1 and CDR2 are SGHVS and FNYEAQ. The CDR3 contains 16 residues. As DNA, the CDR3 is TGTGCCAGCAGCTTAGGCCAGGCGAGGGTAAGAAATGAGCAGTTCTTC. Translated: CASSLGQARVRNEQFF.

This clonotype was recorded once. This chain uses TRBV5-1 with TRBJ2-3; no firm D call. CDR3 length: 12 residues. The germline V gene has CDR1 SGHRS and CDR2 YFSETQ. Trimming took 2 bases from V and 4 from J, leaving 5 bases between them. The chain's CDR3 is CASSFQPDTQYF. The DNA for the CDR3 is TGCGCCAGCAGCTTCCAGCCAGATACGCAGTATTTT.

The chain has TRBV5-1 and TRBJ1-4; TRBD1 matches 9 bases. CDR1 is SGHRS, CDR2 YFSETQ, per germline. With V trimmed by 1 base and J by 6 bases, 4 bases remained unmatched. This CDR3 is 15 amino acids long. Written as DNA, the CDR3 is TGCGCCAGCAGCTTGCCAGGGACAGGGCATGAAAAACTGTTTTTT. This sequence encodes CASSLPGTGHEKLFF.

Here the CDR3 DNA reads TGTGCCAGCAGCTTTCGGACTAGGGGACAGGGGCGGAACTATGGCTACACCTTC. This gives the protein CASSFRTRGQGRNYGYTF. The chain links TRBV7-9 to TRBJ1-2; 10 nucleotides agree with TRBD1. J lost 2 bases, V lost 3 bases, and 12 bases had no gene match. The CDR3 runs 18 residues. CDR1 is SEHNR, CDR2 FQNEAQ, per germline (reference sequence).

This clonotype is a singleton in its sample. The rearrangement links TRBV20-1 to TRBJ1-1; D is unresolved. Germline loops: CDR1 DFQATT, CDR2 SNEGSKA (reference sequence). V lost 5 bases, J lost 5 bases, and 18 bases lay in between. This CDR3 is built from 14 residues. In nucleotides, the CDR3 is TGCAGTGCTGGAAGCGACTGGGAAGGAACTGAAGCTTTCTTT. Amino acid sequence: CSAGSDWEGTEAFF.

This clonotype has only a few counts. The chain uses TRBV28 and TRBJ2-1; unclear D gene. V was trimmed by 2 bases and J by 6 bases, leaving 11 bases between them. Germline V gene lookup returns CDR1 MDHEN and CDR2 SYDVKM. This CDR3 has 14 amino acids. As DNA, the CDR3 is TGTGCCAGCAGTTTACCTCGGGCGGCCAATGAGCAGTTCTTC. This gives the protein CASSLPRAANEQFF.

V is TRBV6-1 and J is TRBJ2-7; tentatively, D is TRBD2 (5 bases). The germline V and J ends were trimmed by 3 bases and 3 bases, with 9 bases remaining between them. This CDR3 is 13 amino acids long. Germline CDR1 is MNHNS and CDR2 is SASEGT. The CDR3 loop is CASSDGEFYEQYF. The DNA of the CDR3 is TGTGCCAGCAGTGATGGGGAGTTCTACGAGCAGTACTTC.

A few counts support this clonotype. The V and J genes are TRBV12-3 or TRBV12-4 and TRBJ2-5, with D possibly called TRBD1 or TRBD2 (6 bases each). The J call may be mistaken, given a closer DNA end match to TRBJ2-7. The CDR3 covers 16 residues. The CDR3, as DNA: TGTGCCAGCAGTCTCCCCGCTGGGGTCGGGGGCTCCGAGCAGTACTTC. It encodes CASSLPAGVGGSEQYF.

There are a few counts of this clonotype. The chain uses TRBV20-1 and TRBJ1-4, with D possibly TRBD1 on 6 matching bases. The V end lost 6 bases, the J end lost 3 bases, and 14 bases lay between the germline ends. This CDR3 is 14 amino acids long. Germline CDR1 and CDR2: DFQATT and SNEGSKA (reference sequence). Here the CDR3 reads CSATQGSPNEKLFF. The CDR3 DNA reads as TGCAGTGCCACTCAGGGGTCTCCTAATGAAAAACTGTTTTTT.

This clonotype was counted only a few times. The chain couples TRBV4-2 to TRBJ2-3; maybe TRBD2 (6 bases). The CDR3 contains 16 residues. Germline assignment: CDR1 LGHNA and CDR2 YNFKEQ. V lost 0 bases to trimming and J lost 1 base, with 11 bases between them. DNA for the CDR3: TGTGCCAGCAGCCAAGATACGTGGGGGGGCACAGATACGCAGTATTTT. Translated, it gives CASSQDTWGGTDTQYF.

The V call is TRBV12-5, the J call TRBJ2-5, with D tentatively TRBD1 or TRBD2 (6 bases each). The CDR3 runs 14 residues. Trimming removed 7 bases at V and 3 bases at J, with 15 bases between. Looked up from germline, CDR1 is LGHNT and CDR2 is FRNRAP. CDR3 sequence reads: CASAQPGAEETQYF. The CDR3 DNA sequence: TGTGCTAGTGCCCAGCCGGGGGCGGAAGAGACCCAGTACTTC.